Listed here are 16 T cell receptor beta chains from one sample, sequenced in a study of blood T cells in healthy people across ages. A second about 7 to 11 cycle PCR used barcoded and J-beta primers. A single record per CDR3 protein comes from TCRdb applying MiXCR to the 5' RACE reads. The table includes hundreds of thousands of distinct CDR3 sequences, around 27% detected once. The sample was also linked to a second study, of T cells of mothers and their children.

The sample comprised blood. These receptors were collected from a boy between 2 and 10 years old in good health.

The rearrangement joins TRBV7-8 to TRBJ2-2; 10 nucleotides agree with TRBD1. The CDR3 is 17 residues long. Germline V CDR1 and CDR2: SGHVS, FQNEAQ. V lost 5 bases, J lost 3 bases, and 9 bases stayed unmatched. CDR3 sequence reads: CASSTFDRGLDTGELFF. In DNA, the CDR3 is TGTGCCAGCAGCACCTTCGACAGGGGGCTAGACACCGGGGAGCTGTTTTTT.

The chain joins TRBV29-1 to TRBJ2-7; D may correspond to TRBD1 or TRBD2 (5 bases each). The germline CDR1 and CDR2 sequences are SQVTM and ANQGSEA. The V end lost 3 bases, the J end lost 8 bases, and 20 bases lay between the germline ends. The CDR3 loop spans 14 amino acids. CDR3 in DNA: TGCAGCGTTGAGACGGGACCAGGGAAAGTTAAGCAGTACTTC. Protein sequence: CSVETGPGKVKQYF.

The J gene is TRBJ2-5, the V gene TRBV6-2 or TRBV6-3, with TRBD2 matching 9 bases. The CDR3 covers 18 residues. V shed 5 bases, J shed 3 bases, and the junction held 16 bases outside the gene matches. Germline V CDR1 and CDR2: MNHEY, SVGEGT. CDR3 sequence (DNA): TGTGCCAGCAGTAACGGACTAGCGCGTAGGTGGGAAAAAGAGACCCAGTACTTC. This codes for CASSNGLARRWEKETQYF.

CDR3 bases: TGTGCCAGCAGGGGGACTAGCGGGAGCACGTACAATGAGCAGTTCTTC. It is translated as CASRGTSGSTYNEQFF. The chain couples TRBV11-2 to TRBJ2-1, with 14 bases fitting TRBD2. Trimming removed 6 bases from V and 4 bases from J; junction bases left unmatched: 5. The CDR3 runs to 16 residues. Germline V lookup: CDR1 SGHAT, CDR2 FQNNGV.

The chain combines TRBV10-3 with TRBJ2-3; D is possibly TRBD2 (5 bases). Deletions cut 6 bases from V and 0 bases from J, with 7 bases between. The CDR3 is 13 residues long. Germline-derived CDR1 and CDR2 are ENHRY and SYGVKD. The chain's CDR3 is CAISRGSTDTQYF. For the CDR3, the DNA is TGTGCCATCAGCCGCGGGAGCACAGATACGCAGTATTTT.

In its sample, this clonotype was seen a few times. The rearrangement uses TRBV27 and TRBJ1-4, with D possibly being TRBD1 (5 bases). Trimming cost V 4 bases and J 3 bases, with 15 bases left between them. This CDR3 spans 16 amino acids. CDR1 and CDR2 (germline): MNHEY, SMNVEV (reference sequence). CDR3 protein: CASSSTRDRANEKLFF. CDR3 DNA sequence: TGTGCCAGCAGTTCAACCCGGGACCGGGCTAATGAAAAACTGTTTTTT.

The rearrangement links TRBV7-2 to TRBJ1-2; TRBD1 aligns across 8 bases. The V and J ends lost 5 bases and 7 bases, in that order; junction bases with no gene match: 12. Per the germline V gene, CDR1 is SGHTA and CDR2 is FQGNSA. This CDR3 contains 15 residues. DNA of the CDR3: TGTGCCAGCAGCCCCGGACAGGGCATCACCTCTGGCTACACCTTC. Its protein is CASSPGQGITSGYTF.

In its sample, this clonotype was seen a few times. V usage is TRBV19 and J usage is TRBJ1-5; D call uncertain. The germline gives CDR1 LNHDA, CDR2 SQIVND (reference sequence). Trimming took 1 base from V and 9 from J, leaving 7 bases between them. The CDR3 is made up of 12 amino acids. The DNA of the CDR3 is TGTGCCAGTAGTATAGGGGTGCGGCCCCAGCATTTT. It translates to CASSIGVRPQHF.

This clonotype was picked up a small number of times. The J gene is TRBJ1-4, the V gene TRBV24-1; no firm D call. V lost 0 bases and J 0 bases, leaving 13 bases between the germline ends. Germline V gene sequence: CDR1 KGHDR, CDR2 SFDVKD. This CDR3 contains 18 residues. The DNA of the CDR3 is TGTGCCACCAGTGATTTGGATGAGCATCCGTCAACTAATGAAAAACTGTTTTTT. Encoded protein: CATSDLDEHPSTNEKLFF.

In this sample, this clonotype turned up a few times. V and J are TRBV2 and TRBJ1-1; D gene ambiguous. The CDR3 sequence is 14 residues long. From germline, CDR1 is SNHLY and CDR2 FYNNEI. Trimming took 5 bases from V and 0 from J, leaving 10 bases between them. The CDR3 loop reads CASSLRSMNTEAFF. CDR3 sequence (DNA): TGTGCCAGCAGTTTGAGATCCATGAACACTGAAGCTTTCTTT.

This chain joins TRBV27 and TRBJ2-5; maybe TRBD1 (6 bases). TRBJ2-1 explains the end of the DNA better; the J call may be wrong. Germline loops: CDR1 MNHEY, CDR2 SMNVEV (reference sequence). The CDR3 contains 12 residues. CDR3 DNA: TGTGCCAGCAGTTCAGGGGTTCGGTTGCAGTTCTTC. Protein product: CASSSGVRLQFF.

There are a few counts of this clonotype. J is TRBJ2-4 and V is TRBV7-9; D tentatively reads TRBD1 or TRBD2 (5 bases each). Trimming cost V 4 bases and J 5 bases, with 9 bases left between them. The CDR3 has 13 amino acids. CDR1 SEHNR and CDR2 FQNEAQ come from the germline V gene (reference sequence). The CDR3 here is CASSSGAQNIQYF. The CDR3 DNA reads as TGTGCCAGCAGCTCCGGGGCCCAAAACATTCAGTACTTC.

The CDR3 here is CASSTGTGQNQPQHF. The CDR3 DNA follows: TGCGCCAGCAGCACCGGGACTGGACAAAATCAGCCCCAGCATTTT. The chain combines TRBV5-1 with TRBJ1-5; TRBD1 is a possible D gene (5 bases). Trimming pared 4 bases from V and 4 bases from J, leaving 15 bases between. The CDR3 has 15 amino acids. Germline lookup yields CDR1 SGHRS and CDR2 YFSETQ.

This chain links TRBV12-3 or TRBV12-4 with TRBJ2-1; tentatively, D is TRBD1 (5 bases). This CDR3 has 13 residues. V lost 6 bases and J lost 7, with 13 bases in between. The CDR3 region is CASRHGTGNEQFF. The CDR3 DNA reads as TGTGCCAGCAGGCACGGTACAGGAAATGAGCAGTTCTTC.

This clonotype was counted only a few times. V usage is TRBV7-2 and J usage is TRBJ2-7, with D uncertain. V dropped 1 base and J dropped 12 bases, with 10 bases sitting between them. This CDR3 contains 11 residues. CDR1 is SGHTA and CDR2 is FQGNSA in the germline V gene. CDR3 in DNA: TGTGCCAGCAGCTTAGTTGGGGTATGGTACTTC. This gives the protein CASSLVGVWYF.

The chain couples TRBV19 to TRBJ2-7; 8 bases are shared with TRBD2. With 3 bases clipped from V and 3 bases from J, the junction kept 4 bases outside the gene matches. The CDR3 has 14 amino acids. Germline V CDR1 and CDR2: LNHDA, SQIVND (reference sequence). The CDR3 DNA reads TGTGCCAGTAGTATTTCGGGGGGGGACTACGAGCAGTACTTC. Translated: CASSISGGDYEQYF.